The rows below give T cell receptor beta chains drawn from one sample of a study of T cells in Graves' hyperthyroidism and ophthalmopathy. TCRdb redid the calling of the multiplex PCR reads with MiXCR, one entry per CDR3 protein. The sample contains over 450,000 distinct CDR3 sequences, approximately 15% of which appear only once. Sequencing input: blood. The receptors here all came from a young woman with Graves' hyperthyroidism. Both conserved end residues are part of each CDR3. D genes are given only for firm matches. A clone size is listed for some rows: how often the clone was seen (once, few, many), or a class if it is expanded.

many,TRBJ2-4,-,TRBV7-8,CASTQSTSANIQYF,TGTGCCAGCACCCAATCGACTAGTGCAAACATTCAGTACTTC
few,TRBJ1-5,TRBD1,TRBV7-6,CASSPKGTGNQPQHF,TGTGCCAGCAGCCCTAAGGGGACAGGGAATCAGCCCCAGCATTTT
-,TRBJ2-3,TRBD2,TRBV6-1,CASSLAGGPGSTDTQYF,TGTGCCAGCAGTCTAGCGGGAGGCCCGGGGAGCACAGATACGCAGTATTTT
few,TRBJ1-5,-,TRBV5-5,CASSLRNPTENQPQHF,TGTGCCAGCAGCTTGAGGAACCCGACGGAGAATCAGCCCCAGCATTTT
many,TRBJ1-1,-,TRBV13,CASSLRPGVNTEAFF,TGTGCCAGCAGCTTACGACCAGGAGTGAACACTGAAGCTTTCTTT
-,TRBJ2-1,TRBD2,TRBV3-1,CASSPFLSGRVYNEQLF,TGTGCCAGCAGCCCATTCCTTAGCGGGAGGGTTTACAATGAGCAGCTCTTC
few,TRBJ2-1,TRBD2,TRBV15,CATSRELAGGITEQFF,TGTGCCACCAGCAGGGAACTAGCGGGAGGGATTACTGAGCAGTTCTTC
few,TRBJ2-7,-,TRBV10-3,CAFRSGDSYEQYF,TGTGCCTTCCGGTCAGGGGACTCCTACGAGCAGTACTTC
few,TRBJ2-1,TRBD2,TRBV3-1,CASSPAGMINEQFF,TGTGCCAGCAGCCCAGCGGGGATGATCAATGAGCAGTTCTTC
few,TRBJ2-5,-,TRBV24-1,CATSDATNQETQYF,TGTGCCACCAGTGATGCGACAAATCAAGAGACCCAGTACTTC
many,TRBJ1-5,-,TRBV6-5,CASSYGRNQPQHF,TGTGCCAGCAGTTACGGGCGCAATCAGCCCCAGCATTTT
few,TRBJ2-2,TRBD2,TRBV12-3/TRBV12-4,CASRRLASNTGELFF,TGTGCCAGCAGGAGACTAGCGTCGAACACCGGGGAGCTGTTTTTT
-,TRBJ2-1,TRBD2,TRBV5-1,CASSSATSGRSYNEQFF,TGCGCCAGCAGCTCCGCAACTAGCGGGAGGTCCTACAATGAGCAGTTCTTC
many,TRBJ1-1,-,TRBV11-3,CASSFSDGGQLNTEAFF,TGTGCCAGCAGCTTTAGCGATGGGGGCCAGCTGAACACTGAAGCTTTCTTT
many,TRBJ1-5,-,TRBV20-1,CSARTGNQPQHF,TGCAGTGCTAGAACGGGAAATCAGCCCCAGCATTTT
-,TRBJ1-2,TRBD1,TRBV19,CASSIPDRTALNYGYTF,TGTGCCAGTAGTATTCCGGACAGGACCGCTCTTAACTATGGCTACACCTTC
many,TRBJ2-6,-,TRBV28,CASSFPQGFGANVLTF,TGTGCCAGCAGTTTTCCTCAGGGTTTCGGGGCCAACGTCCTGACTTTC
-,TRBJ2-5,-,TRBV20-1,CSPRGSMETQYF,TGCAGTCCCCGGGGGAGTATGGAGACCCAGTACTTC
many,TRBJ1-3,-,TRBV28,CASNRHRDSGNTIYF,TGTGCCAGCAACCGCCACAGGGACTCTGGAAACACCATATATTTT
-,TRBJ1-6,-,TRBV11-2,CASNPSNYNSPLHF,TGTGCCAGCAACCCGTCCAATTATAATTCACCCCTCCACTTT
-,TRBJ1-1,-,TRBV4-2,CASSPGPRKDTEAFF,TGTGCCAGCAGCCCGGGGCCTCGGAAGGACACTGAAGCTTTCTTT
many,TRBJ2-5,TRBD2,TRBV11-2,CASSPLLAGPQETQYF,TGTGCCAGCAGCCCTTTGCTAGCGGGACCCCAAGAGACCCAGTACTTC
-,TRBJ1-1,-,TRBV9,CASTDNPNTEAFF,TGTGCCAGCACGGACAACCCGAACACTGAAGCTTTCTTT
many,TRBJ1-1,-,TRBV20-1,CSAATGLVTEAFF,TGCAGTGCAGCCACAGGGTTAGTAACTGAAGCTTTCTTT
-,TRBJ2-3,TRBD2,TRBV2,CASSESVLVGLARGTQYF,TGTGCCAGCAGTGAAAGTGTCTTGGTGGGACTAGCGCGCGGTACGCAGTATTTT
many,TRBJ2-7,-,TRBV7-9,CASSLNRPAYEQYF,TGTGCCAGCAGCCTAAACCGGCCTGCCTACGAGCAGTACTTC
-,TRBJ2-1,TRBD1,TRBV19,CASSISPLLRGNEQFF,TGTGCCAGTAGTATTTCACCCCTTCTCAGGGGGAATGAGCAGTTCTTC